These T cell receptor beta chains were read from a single sample in a study of control samples from healthy donors and cancer patients. The method was immunoSEQ multiplex PCR; TCRdb's version includes in-frame clones alone and lacks a portion of them. The sample has some 89,000 clones; about 89% are singletons. The sample comprised blood. The receptors originated from a young man in good health. Each CDR3 is given with its conserved first and last residue. D genes are given only for firm matches. Not all rows give a size; the values are once, few, many and, for expanded clones, a class.

V	D	J	size	CDR3	DNA
TRBV5-1	-	TRBJ2-5	-	CASSLEGGDLKETQYF	TGCGCCAGCAGCTTGGAAGGGGGGGACCTTAAAGAGACCCAGTACTTC
TRBV5-6	-	TRBJ2-7	-	CASSLLGYQYEQYF	TGTGCCAGCAGCTTGCTGGGTTACCAATACGAGCAGTACTTC
TRBV5-1	-	TRBJ2-5	-	CASSRESLKETQYF	TGCGCCAGCAGCCGAGAGAGCCTCAAAGAGACCCAGTACTTC
TRBV5-4	TRBD1	TRBJ2-7	-	CASRPGTGVYYEQYF	TGTGCCAGCAGACCCGGGACAGGGGTTTACTACGAGCAGTACTTC
TRBV7-8	TRBD2	TRBJ2-5	-	CASSLVAGGRETQYF	TGTGCCAGCAGCTTAGTAGCGGGGGGGCGGGAGACCCAGTACTTC
TRBV19	TRBD1	TRBJ1-2	-	CASSITGTGHGYTF	TGTGCCAGTAGTATTACCGGGACAGGGCATGGCTACACCTTC
TRBV5-6	-	TRBJ2-3	-	CASSWGASTDTQYF	TGTGCCAGCAGCTGGGGCGCTAGCACAGATACGCAGTATTTT
TRBV6-5	TRBD1	TRBJ2-5	-	CASRAGGAVETQYF	TGTGCCAGCAGAGCAGGGGGCGCCGTAGAGACCCAGTACTTC
TRBV7-8	-	TRBJ2-1	few	CASSLGGGGYNEQFF	TGTGCCAGCAGCTTAGGCGGAGGAGGGTACAATGAGCAGTTCTTC
TRBV9	-	TRBJ1-5	few	CASGRDSNQPQHF	TGTGCCAGCGGCCGGGATAGCAATCAGCCCCAGCATTTT
TRBV5-8	-	TRBJ1-2	once	CASSLVPEETNYGYTF	TGTGCCAGCAGCTTGGTACCCGAAGAAACTAACTATGGCTACACCTTC
TRBV6-6	TRBD1	TRBJ1-4	-	CASTKPGTDNEKLFF	TGTGCCAGCACCAAGCCCGGGACAGACAATGAAAAACTGTTTTTT
TRBV5-1	TRBD1	TRBJ2-3	-	CASSLRTGGTDTQYF	TGCGCCAGCAGCTTGAGGACAGGAGGCACAGATACGCAGTATTTT
TRBV4-1	TRBD1	TRBJ2-3	-	CASSQTGGNTDTQYF	TGCGCCAGCAGCCAAACAGGGGGCAACACAGATACGCAGTATTTT
TRBV19	TRBD1	TRBJ2-1	-	CASSIVSTGVDEQFF	TGTGCCAGTAGTATAGTGTCGACAGGGGTCGATGAGCAGTTCTTC
TRBV10-3	-	TRBJ1-1	once	CAISERSGEENTEAFF	TGTGCCATCAGTGAGAGGTCTGGCGAAGAGAACACTGAAGCTTTCTTT
TRBV25-1	-	TRBJ2-3	-	CASTNSGGGGTQYF	TGTGCCAGCACCAACTCCGGGGGTGGGGGAACGCAGTATTTT
TRBV24-1	TRBD1	TRBJ1-2	-	CATSETGVSGGDGYTF	TGTGCCACCAGTGAGACAGGGGTCTCCGGAGGGGATGGCTACACCTTC
TRBV9	-	TRBJ2-1	once	CASSVVQGNNEQFF	TGTGCCAGCAGCGTAGTGCAGGGGAACAATGAGCAGTTCTTC
TRBV25-1	-	TRBJ1-6	-	CASSGPFHGYNSPLHF	TGTGCCAGCAGTGGACCCTTTCATGGGTATAATTCACCCCTCCACTTT
TRBV5-1	-	TRBJ2-3	once	CASSLEVAGGTDTQYF	TGCGCCAGCAGCTTGGAGGTGGCAGGGGGGACAGATACGCAGTATTTT